Shown below are 16 T cell receptor beta chains from a single sample sequenced in a study of cytomegalovirus exposure and HLA in healthy donors. The primer mix had 60 Vbeta and 13 Jbeta primers. Libraries were prepared by immunoSEQ multiplex PCR; TCRdb keeps only in-frame clonotypes and omits some of them. The data show 130,000 or so clones, around 80% seen once. The sequencing sample was made of PBMCs. The receptors shown here come from a young man in good health and CMV-seronegative.

The chain recombines TRBV5-6 with TRBJ2-7; a weak D match, TRBD2 (5 bases). Trimming left V 2 bases short and J 7 bases short, with 7 bases between. In germline, CDR1 is SGHDT, CDR2 YYEEEE. CDR3 length: 11 residues. The CDR3 DNA reads TGTGCCAGCAGCTTTTCGGGGGAGCAGTACTTC. It specifies CASSFSGEQYF.

The chain recombines TRBV19 with TRBJ2-6, with 9 bases that match TRBD1. V was pared by 4 bases and J by 4 bases, with 8 bases of the junction left unmatched. The CDR3 sequence is 17 residues long. CDR1 LNHDA and CDR2 SQIVND come from the germline V gene (reference sequence). As DNA, the CDR3 is TGTGCCAGTAGTACCGGGACAGGGCCAGGGGGGGCCAACGTCCTGACTTTC. This sequence encodes CASSTGTGPGGANVLTF.

CDR3: CASSFKGTGQHF. The CDR3 DNA is TGTGCCAGCAGCTTCAAGGGGACAGGCCAGCATTTT. The chain uses TRBV7-2 and TRBJ1-5; 8 positions match TRBD1. The V gene's germline CDR1 is SGHTA and CDR2 FQGNSA. Trimming took 3 bases from V and 12 from J; bases not matched to a gene: 4. The CDR3 extends over 12 amino acids. The variable domain in full, with the rest retrieved from reference TRBV7-2 and TRBJ1-5, is GAGVSQSPSNKVTEKGKDVELRCDPISGHTALYWYRQSLGQGLEFLIYFQGNSAPDKSGLPSDRFSAERTGGSVSTLTIQRTQQEDSAVYLCASSFKGTGQHFGDGTRLSIL.

The rearrangement joins TRBV19 to TRBJ2-2, with D maybe TRBD2 (6 bases). The V gene's germline CDR1 is LNHDA and CDR2 SQIVND (reference sequence). V lost 4 bases, J lost 6 bases, and 9 bases lay in between. This CDR3 is built from 13 residues. The CDR3 DNA reads as TGTGCCAGTAGTACCCCGGGGGCCGGGGAGCTGTTTTTT. Residues: CASSTPGAGELFF.

V is TRBV2 and J is TRBJ1-2, with D perhaps matching TRBD1 (5 bases). The V gene's germline CDR1 is SNHLY and CDR2 FYNNEI. This CDR3 comprises 14 residues. Between the trimmed V and J ends, which lost 4 bases and 4 bases, there was a span of 13 bases. CDR3 in amino acids: CASSVPGLSYGYTF. The CDR3 DNA follows: TGTGCCAGCAGTGTTCCGGGACTTAGCTATGGCTACACCTTC.

The chain carries TRBV5-6 and TRBJ1-1, with D unresolved. Germline values: CDR1 SGHDT, CDR2 YYEEEE. The V end was cut by 2 bases, the J end by 4 bases, with 9 bases between. The CDR3 loop spans 13 amino acids. The CDR3, as DNA: TGTGCCAGCAGCTTCCGGACTTTCACTGAAGCTTTCTTT. Its translation: CASSFRTFTEAFF. The complete variable domain, with remaining parts taken from reference TRBV5-6 and TRBJ1-1, reads DAGVTQSPTHLIKTRGQQVTLRCSPKSGHDTVSWYQQALGQGPQFIFQYYEEEERQRGNFPDRFSGHQFPNYSSELNVNALLLGDSALYLCASSFRTFTEAFFGQGTRLTVV.

This chain connects TRBV28 to TRBJ2-5; 11 bases are shared with TRBD2. CDR3 size: 15 residues. CDR1 and CDR2 from the germline V gene are MDHEN and SYDVKM. V shed 10 bases, J shed 4 bases, and the junction held 11 bases outside the gene matches. The CDR3 coding sequence is TGTGCCACCTTCTCACTAGCGGGGGTTTTAGAGACCCAGTACTTC. Protein sequence: CATFSLAGVLETQYF.

The count of this clone is one. The gene calls are TRBV7-9 and TRBJ2-2; D not certain. V dropped 0 bases and J dropped 8 bases, with 7 bases sitting between them. This CDR3 spans 13 amino acids. In germline, CDR1 is SEHNR, CDR2 FQNEAQ (reference sequence). The CDR3 bases are TGTGCCAGCAGCTTAGCGGGCTTTGGGGAGCTGTTTTTT. Amino acids: CASSLAGFGELFF.

This clone was picked up one time. The chain carries TRBV7-2 and TRBJ1-2; D not resolved. Germline values: CDR1 SGHTA, CDR2 FQGNSA. Trimming took 1 base from V and 0 from J, leaving 9 bases between them. The CDR3 extends over 15 amino acids. The CDR3 sequence: CASSLVTEPNYGYTF. CDR3 in DNA: TGTGCCAGCAGCTTAGTAACGGAGCCTAACTATGGCTACACCTTC.

The V and J genes are TRBV5-1 and TRBJ2-5, with TRBD1 matching over 9 bases. The CDR3 is made up of 15 amino acids. J was trimmed by 5 bases and V by 4 bases; bases with no gene match: 9. Germline V gene data show CDR1 as SGHRS and CDR2 as YFSETQ. CDR3 coding DNA: TGCGCCAGCAGCATACGGACAGGGGAGGCGGAGACCCAGTACTTC. Protein product: CASSIRTGEAETQYF.

The chain has TRBV2 and TRBJ1-4; the D gene is possibly TRBD1 (5 bases). Germline CDR1 and CDR2: SNHLY and FYNNEI. The CDR3 runs 13 residues. V gave up 11 bases and J gave up 8 bases, with 18 bases separating them. The CDR3 loop reads CALAGGVEEKLFF. Here the CDR3 DNA reads TGTGCCCTTGCCGGGGGGGTAGAAGAAAAACTGTTTTTT.

This rearrangement joins TRBV5-4 to TRBJ1-5, with 8 bases that match TRBD1. The CDR3 consists of 19 residues. Unmatched junction bases numbered 14, after V lost 3 bases and J lost 0 bases. The germline CDR1 and CDR2 sequences are SGHNT and YYREEE (reference sequence). CDR3 sequence reads: CASSSCVPGQDISNQPQHF. CDR3 sequence (DNA): TGTGCCAGCAGCTCTTGCGTCCCGGGACAGGACATTAGCAATCAGCCCCAGCATTTT.

In its sample, this clone was seen once. The CDR3 loop reads CAGVQGGLFF. CDR3 in DNA: TGTGCCGGCGTACAGGGTGGACTGTTTTTT. The V call is TRBV2, the J call TRBJ1-4; D possibly corresponds to TRBD1 (6 bases). The CDR3 is 10 amino acids. The germline gives CDR1 SNHLY, CDR2 FYNNEI. Trimming shortened V by 11 bases and J by 13 bases, and 14 bases separated the two germline ends.

This clone has a single count. The chain carries TRBV5-1 and TRBJ2-6; TRBD1 might be the D (6 bases). The CDR3 totals 15 residues. Germline-derived CDR1 and CDR2 are SGHRS and YFSETQ. V was trimmed by 4 bases and J by 2 bases, leaving 10 bases between them. The CDR3 DNA reads TGCGCCAGCAGCCGACAGGTGCCTGGGGCCAACGTCCTGACTTTC. Amino acid sequence: CASSRQVPGANVLTF.

The J gene is TRBJ2-3, the V gene TRBV7-8; 10 positions agree with TRBD2. V lost 5 bases to trimming and J lost 8 bases; unmatched junction nucleotides: 10. CDR3 length: 15 amino acids. CDR1 is SGHVS and CDR2 is FQNEAQ in the germline V gene. As DNA, the CDR3 is TGTGCCAGCAGCCCATATACTAGCGGGGCGGTTACGCAGTATTTT. Translating it yields CASSPYTSGAVTQYF.

This rearrangement joins TRBV5-6 to TRBJ2-2; no reliable D call. V was pared by 2 bases and J by 7 bases, with 6 bases between. This CDR3 has 12 residues. Per the germline V gene, CDR1 is SGHDT and CDR2 is YYEEEE. The CDR3 DNA reads TGTGCCAGCAGCTTACTTCTCGGGGAGCTGTTTTTT. It specifies CASSLLLGELFF.